This T cell receptor (beta chain) is from a study of regulatory T cells in long-lasting Graves disease (dated by TCRdb to the early 2020s). Looking at the study overall: Patients with newly diagnosed Graves' disease had been on antithyroid drugs for under 3 months. This study used TCR sequencing and RNA sequencing of peripheral blood to compare persistent Graves' disease patients against newly diagnosed Graves' disease patients. TCR sequencing covered some 13 persistent and approximately 20 newly diagnosed Graves' disease patients, about 35 samples in total. The study was registered as a clinical trial and conducted in China.

This clonotype turned up a few times. The specificity of this receptor is unknown. Base qualities are not provided; no much larger clone lies one nucleotide away. Library method: multiplex PCR. The sample was run on an Illumina HiSeq 4000. CDR3 regions were amplified by Arm-PCR with iRepertoire HTBI primers to construct TCR beta libraries. Gel purification was performed on PCR products prior to sequencing. Per the source publication's procedure: Gene usage analysis of CDR3 amino acid clonotypes relied on the approximately 62 TRBV and 12 to 15 TRBJ segments identified across samples. Filtered high-quality paired reads were merged into contigs using COPE and FqMerger. Contigs were aligned with BLAST to IMGT TRBV, TRBD and TRBJ reference genes, and CDR3 was defined per IMGT. Any clonotype with a frequency above 0.1% was classified as a highly expanded clone. Shannon entropy was used to measure repertoire diversity, and the Gini coefficient was used to measure V-J evenness. Public clonotypes were defined as clonotypes shared by more than one individual. TCRdb trimmed public reads at Q25 via fastp, called clones via MiXCR and kept in-frame beta chains. One record per CDR3 amino acid sequence lists the most common genes and DNA. These V and J calls originate from TCRdb's pipeline instead of the authors' own analysis. In all, the sample holds about 430,000 distinct CDR3 sequences, and 15% of those were seen once. Roughly 7.7% of the sample comes from the top ten.

Via the germline V gene (reference sequence), CDR1 is GTSNPN and CDR2 SVGIG. The CDR3 goes from the cysteine to the phenylalanine over 13 residues. Only the CDR3 part of the read is kept: 39 bases, read in frame from the first base. V is shortened by 2 bases, J by 0 bases, and the region joining them spans 7 bases. The intended sense of this specimen's time point label: newly diagnosed GD, antithyroid drugs for less than 3 months. RNA was extracted from PBMCs in TRIzol for both TCR sequencing and RNA sequencing. The diagnosis of Graves' disease followed American Thyroid Association guidelines. Patients for the study were recruited at an endocrinology department in Xi'an, China. Each patient gave 7.5 to 10 milliliters of peripheral blood, collected in an EDTA anticoagulant tube. Ficoll Paque Plus density gradient separation was used to isolate PBMCs, and no further T cell sorting was performed. An Agilent 2100 Bioanalyzer and agarose gel were used to assess RNA quality, and a NanoDrop 2000 was used to measure RNA concentration.

Points the paper makes about the study in general: Peripheral blood alone was examined, since thyroid tissue, which constituted the primary lesion, could not be accessed. A larger number of public clonotypes was shared among persistent patients (over 2,500) than among newly diagnosed patients (roughly 930). Persistent Graves' disease patients showed lower TCR Shannon entropy and fewer highly expanded clones than newly diagnosed patients, suggesting clonal expansion. Sequencing and analysis were limited to the TCR beta chain. TRBV28, TRBJ1-2 and TRBJ2-5 were preferentially used in persistent disease, while TRBV20-1 and TRBJ2-1 were favored in newly diagnosed disease. The small sample size was acknowledged by the authors as a limitation that may reduce accuracy.

This sample was also put to use in a study of T cells in Graves' hyperthyroidism and ophthalmopathy. Drawing on the second study: Stable Graves' hyperthyroidism was defined as the absence of progression to ophthalmopathy over 18 months of follow-up. The hyperthyroidism patients were between 18 and 65 years old and newly diagnosed, with a disease duration of less than 2 months. The study excluded patients with uncontrolled infections, other autoimmune diseases, pregnancy or lactation. Diagnoses were established on the basis of clinical symptoms, serum thyroxine and TRAb, thyroid ultrasound, and orbital computed tomography. For the first round of RT-PCR on the TCR CDR3, the HTBI primer set was used together with the Qiagen OneStep RT-PCR kit. Blood samples also contained most of the expanded thyroid clonotypes (frequency above 0.001), which suggests that blood repertoires may reflect thyroid immune responses. A 13 V-J signature model separated ophthalmopathy from stable hyperthyroidism, with approximately 87% sensitivity and just under 84% specificity in cross-validation and 80%/75% in testing. In validation, progression to ophthalmopathy was predicted by the model with around 71% sensitivity and roughly 76% specificity, a median of around 6.5 months before onset. To identify TCR V-J signatures that set the groups apart, the researchers used a discovery cohort of 100 patients, made up of 40 to 45 with Graves' ophthalmopathy and 57 with stable Graves' hyperthyroidism. Whether ophthalmopathy could be predicted prospectively was tested in an independent validation cohort made up of approximately 19 hyperthyroidism patients plus 17 patients who later progressed to ophthalmopathy. The roughly 100 discovery patients were randomly split 7:3 into training and test sets. The study also compared thyroid tissue and blood T-cell repertoires from about 6 Graves' hyperthyroidism patients. Once sampling was done, hyperthyroidism patients were given methimazole at a starting dose of 30 mg daily, whereas ophthalmopathy patients were given high-dose intravenous methylprednisolone. Libraries were constructed in a second round of multiplex PCR, after which size selection and purification were carried out. Sequencing of the libraries was done on an Illumina HiSeq2000 using paired-end 100 bp reads. Raw data were processed with SOAPnuke, discarding reads with adapters, uncalled bases, mean Phred below 15, or no exact constant-primer or identifier match. COPE v1.2.5 was used to merge high-quality paired reads, and clonotypes were defined as unique nucleotide sequences. MiTCR v1.1 was used to align clonotypes to the IMGT TRBV, TRBD and TRBJ reference segments. The analysis was restricted to V-J combinations with a frequency above 0.0001, which together covered over 99% of the repertoires. A TCS score was defined as the ratio between F50 (clonal expansion) and ExV (chaos), using BLOSUM62-based TCRdist between CDR3 peptides within each V-J. Welch's t-statistics and random forest reduced around 520 V-J features to fewer than 15, which were used in a naive Bayes classifier (R e1071). Sample size was not statistically predetermined, and investigators were not blinded to group allocation. According to the paper, TCR Vbeta CDR3 sequencing was carried out on approximately 140 peripheral blood samples, which came from 40 to 45 ophthalmopathy, under 80 hyperthyroidism and roughly 17 progressor patients.

The source is a woman in her 40s with Graves disease. Donor details come from another sample of the same person, matched by shared clones. The V and J segments used are TRBV30 and TRBJ2-5, and possibly TRBD2, on 5 matching bases. Here the sequenced sample was peripheral blood mononuclear cells (PBMCs), taken at new diagnosis, from a patient treated with antithyroid drugs. The DNA sequence reads TGTGCCTGGAGTTCGGGGTACCAAGAGACCCAGTACTTC. Its translation is CAWSSGYQETQYF.